This entry lists 13 T cell receptor beta chains sequenced from one sample in a study of beta chain features in type 1 diabetes. Reverse transcription of all isolated RNA meant that expressed TCRB transcripts were sequenced. Libraries were prepared by immunoSEQ multiplex PCR; TCRdb keeps only in-frame clonotypes and omits some of them. Among under 450,000 clones, around 16% were seen once, and the ten largest hold 0.019%. Material for sequencing was naive CD4+ T cells from blood. The receptor source for this set is a woman under 30 in good health.

This sequence joins TRBV20-1 and TRBJ2-7; no clear D. CDR1 and CDR2 (germline): DFQATT, SNEGSKA (reference sequence). This CDR3 region has 10 residues. V lost 2 bases and J 3 bases, leaving 2 bases between the germline ends. The CDR3 reads CSARLYEQYF. For the CDR3, the DNA is TGCAGTGCTAGACTCTACGAGCAGTACTTC.

The chain couples TRBV29-1 to TRBJ2-1; 11 nucleotides match TRBD2. The CDR3 runs to 15 residues. The V and J ends lost 5 bases and 0 bases, in that order; junction bases with no gene match: 3. Looked up from germline, CDR1 is SQVTM and CDR2 is ANQGSEA. CDR3 in amino acids: CSVHTSGSSYNEQFF. The CDR3 nucleotides read TGCAGCGTTCATACTAGCGGGAGCTCCTACAATGAGCAGTTCTTC.

The table lists this clone with a few counts. The chain couples TRBV4-1 to TRBJ1-5, with D hard to call. Looked up from germline, CDR1 is MGHRA and CDR2 is YSYEKL. The CDR3 runs to 15 residues. V was shortened by 1 base and J by 0 bases, with 7 bases between the two germline ends. The CDR3 DNA reads as TGCGCCAGCAGCCAAGGGTCCGGTAGCAATCAGCCCCAGCATTTT. Translated, it gives CASSQGSGSNQPQHF.

This clone showed up just a few times. The gene calls are TRBV29-1 and TRBJ1-1; the D gene is possibly TRBD1 (6 bases). Germline values: CDR1 SQVTM, CDR2 ANQGSEA. The CDR3 consists of 15 residues. V lost 4 bases and J 4 bases, leaving 19 bases between the germline ends. Here the CDR3 DNA reads TGCAGCGTTGTAGTGTCGGGGGGCGATTTCACTGAAGCTTTCTTT. Translation gives CSVVVSGGDFTEAFF.

This clone was picked up a small number of times. This rearrangement joins TRBV29-1 to TRBJ2-7; D possibly corresponds to TRBD2 (6 bases). The V gene lost 4 bases and the J gene lost 2 bases, with 12 bases spanning the gap. Germline V gene sequence: CDR1 SQVTM, CDR2 ANQGSEA. The CDR3 is 13 residues long. DNA for the CDR3: TGCAGCGTTGGTGGGAGGCTCACCTACGAGCAGTACTTC. It encodes CSVGGRLTYEQYF.

This clone was detected only a few times. V usage is TRBV7-9 and J usage is TRBJ2-1, with 9 bases lining up with TRBD2. Looked up from germline, CDR1 is SEHNR and CDR2 is FQNEAQ (reference sequence). The V gene end was trimmed by 1 base and the J gene end by 8 bases; junction bases not matched to a gene: 6. This CDR3 comprises 15 residues. CDR3 sequence (DNA): TGTGCCAGCAGCTTAGAGGGTAGCGGGAGCTATGAGCAGTTCTTC. It codes for CASSLEGSGSYEQFF.

This clone was seen only a few times. The V call is TRBV10-3, the J call TRBJ1-1; the D is unclear. This CDR3 has 12 amino acids. The V end lost 0 bases, the J end lost 7 bases, and 6 bases lay between the germline ends. Germline CDR1 ENHRY, CDR2 SYGVKD. In nucleotides, the CDR3 is TGTGCCATCAGTGAGTCTGGCGGTGAAGCTTTCTTT. This gives the protein CAISESGGEAFF.

The chain links TRBV28 to TRBJ2-5, with 12 bases identical to TRBD2. The CDR3 runs to 16 residues. The germline V gene encodes CDR1 MDHEN and CDR2 SYDVKM. The J segment lost 5 bases and the V segment lost 2 bases, leaving 6 bases of the junction unmatched. The DNA for the CDR3 is TGTGCCAGCAGTTTAAAGACTAGCGGGAGTAAGGAGACCCAGTACTTC. Translated, it gives CASSLKTSGSKETQYF.

The chain links TRBV11-1 to TRBJ2-1; 10 bases agree with TRBD2. The V gene's germline CDR1 is SGHAT and CDR2 FQDESV (reference sequence). With V trimmed by 1 base and J by 4 bases, 1 base remained unmatched. The CDR3 consists of 15 residues. CDR3 in DNA: TGTGCCAGCAGCTTAGGGACTAGCGGTTACAATGAGCAGTTCTTC. The encoded protein is CASSLGTSGYNEQFF.

This clone was counted only a few times. The same CDR3 is also encoded by other DNA sequences in this sample. The CDR3 DNA reads TGTGCCAGCAGCCAAGGTGGACAGCCTAATGAAAAACTGTTTTTT. The encoded protein is CASSQGGQPNEKLFF. The J gene is TRBJ1-4, the V gene TRBV14, with D perhaps TRBD1 (6 bases). The CDR3 is 15 residues long. Trimming took 1 base from V and 3 from J, leaving 9 bases between them. CDR1 and CDR2 (germline): SGHDN, FVKESK.

This clone was seen a few times. V is TRBV5-4 and J is TRBJ2-6, with 8 bases matching TRBD2. CDR3 size: 17 residues. Germline V gene sequence: CDR1 SGHNT, CDR2 YYREEE (reference sequence). Germline trimming cut 5 bases from V and 4 bases from J; bases unmatched to any gene: 11. The CDR3 DNA reads TGTGCCAGCAGGTGGGGGGCGGGAGGCTTCGGGGCCAACGTCCTGACTTTC. Translation gives CASRWGAGGFGANVLTF. The complete variable domain, with remaining parts taken from reference TRBV5-4 and TRBJ2-6, reads ETGVTQSPTHLIKTRGQQVTLRCSSQSGHNTVSWYQQALGQGPQFIFQYYREEENGRGNFPPRFSGLQFPNYSSELNVNALELDDSALYLCASRWGAGGFGANVLTFGAGSRLTVL.

This clone has only a few counts. The chain couples TRBV28 to TRBJ2-1; D not certain. In germline, CDR1 is MDHEN, CDR2 SYDVKM. V lost 4 bases and J lost 6, with 4 bases in between. CDR3 length: 11 residues. The CDR3 DNA reads as TGTGCCAGCAGTTCTTTCAATGAGCAGTTCTTC. Its protein is CASSSFNEQFF. The entire variable domain, with the rest obtained from reference TRBV28 and TRBJ2-1, is as follows: DVKVTQSSRYLVKRTGEKVFLECVQDMDHENMFWYRQDPGLGLRLIYFSYDVKMKEKGDIPEGYSVSREKKERFSLILESASTNQTSMYLCASSSFNEQFFGPGTRLTVL.

This chain joins TRBV19 and TRBJ2-1, with 8 bases lining up with TRBD1. Germline V gene lookup returns CDR1 LNHDA and CDR2 SQIVND (reference sequence). V dropped 3 bases and J dropped 7; count of bases not matched to a gene: 5. The CDR3 has 14 amino acids. CDR3 region: CASSIQGARNEQFF. The CDR3 coding sequence is TGTGCCAGTAGTATCCAGGGGGCGCGGAATGAGCAGTTCTTC.